Shown below are 15 T cell receptor beta chains from a single sample sequenced in a study of blood T cell repertoires in COVID-19. TCRdb keeps only in-frame clones here, not all; method: immunoSEQ multiplex PCR. This table has some 100,000 clones, about 90% appearing once. Sequencing was carried out using peripheral blood. All receptors derive from a human donor with active COVID-19. The donor label of this sample is uncertain.

The chain joins TRBV4-1 to TRBJ2-7, with TRBD1 identical over 9 bases. In germline, CDR1 is MGHRA, CDR2 YSYEKL. This CDR3 contains 15 residues. V lost 2 bases to trimming and J lost 5 bases; unmatched junction nucleotides: 7. The CDR3 sequence: CASSQHGTGPDEQYF. The CDR3 bases are TGCGCCAGCAGCCAACACGGGACAGGGCCCGACGAGCAGTACTTC.

This sequence joins TRBV29-1 and TRBJ2-3; 7 nucleotides agree with TRBD2. The V and J ends lost 6 bases and 1 base, in that order; junction bases with no gene match: 10. Per the germline V gene, CDR1 is SQVTM and CDR2 is ANQGSEA. The CDR3 has 15 amino acids. The CDR3 nucleotides are TGCAGCGTCCCGAGAGGACTAGGGGGCACAGATACGCAGTATTTT. Translation: CSVPRGLGGTDTQYF.

The chain has TRBV18 and TRBJ1-1; 8 positions agree with TRBD1. The J segment lost 5 bases and the V segment lost 3 bases, leaving 5 bases of the junction unmatched. Germline lookup yields CDR1 KGHSH and CDR2 LQKENI. The CDR3 has 14 residues. The CDR3 sequence is CASSPRQGWTEAFF. CDR3 in DNA: TGTGCCAGCTCACCGAGACAGGGGTGGACTGAAGCTTTCTTT. The whole variable domain, filled in from reference TRBV18 and TRBJ1-1, reads NAGVMQNPRHLVRRRGQEARLRCSPMKGHSHVYWYRQLPEEGLKFMVYLQKENIIDESGMPKERFSAEFPKEGPSILRIQQVVRGDSAAYFCASSPRQGWTEAFFGQGTRLTVV.

This chain links TRBV24-1 with TRBJ2-7, with a tentative D call TRBD2 (6 bases). The CDR3 is 16 amino acids. Looked up from germline, CDR1 is KGHDR and CDR2 is SFDVKD. Trimming took off 4 bases at V and 2 bases at J, with 17 bases between the two ends. The CDR3 protein is CATSEAGAGSTYEQYF. CDR3 nucleotide sequence: TGTGCCACCAGTGAGGCTGGGGCGGGGTCGACCTACGAGCAGTACTTC.

The chain is built from TRBV5-6 and TRBJ1-3; 8 bases fit TRBD1. V lost 6 bases to trimming and J lost 3 bases; unmatched junction nucleotides: 5. This CDR3 has 14 residues. Germline CDR1 is SGHDT and CDR2 is YYEEEE. The CDR3, as DNA: TGTGCCAGCACCCAGGGGGCAGTTGGAAACACCATATATTTT. Its translation: CASTQGAVGNTIYF.

The J gene is TRBJ2-5, the V gene TRBV10-3; the match to TRBD2 covers 9 bases. CDR3 size: 15 residues. The germline CDR1 and CDR2 sequences are ENHRY and SYGVKD. Trimming removed 0 bases from V and 5 bases from J; junction bases left unmatched: 4. CDR3 residues: CAISESSSGEETQYF. DNA for the CDR3: TGTGCCATCAGTGAGTCGTCTAGCGGGGAGGAGACCCAGTACTTC.

The chain recombines TRBV29-1 with TRBJ1-2; D gene ambiguous. There are 13 residues in the CDR3. The ends were cut back, 0 bases at V and 3 bases at J, with 8 bases in the middle. Germline V gives CDR1 SQVTM, CDR2 ANQGSEA. CDR3 region: CSVEDLGYYGYTF. As DNA, the CDR3 is TGCAGCGTTGAAGATCTAGGTTACTATGGCTACACCTTC.

This clone was recorded only once. V gene TRBV11-3 combines with J gene TRBJ2-3, with D possibly TRBD2 on 6 matching bases. This CDR3 comprises 14 residues. Trimming stripped 1 base from V and 6 bases from J, with 11 bases between. Germline loops: CDR1 SGHNT, CDR2 YENEEA. The CDR3 sequence: CASSLAASADTQYF. CDR3 coding DNA: TGTGCCAGCAGCTTAGCGGCTAGCGCGGATACGCAGTATTTT.

The chain is built from TRBV5-1 and TRBJ1-1; D is perhaps TRBD1 (6 bases). V gave up 0 bases and J gave up 4 bases, with 7 bases separating them. CDR1 and CDR2 from the germline V gene are SGHRS and YFSETQ. This CDR3 has 13 residues. CDR3 amino acids: CASSLAGVTEAFF. The CDR3, as DNA: TGCGCCAGCAGCTTGGCAGGGGTCACTGAAGCTTTCTTT.

V is TRBV7-9 and J is TRBJ2-3; 11 bases are shared with TRBD2. Germline CDR1 SEHNR, CDR2 FQNEAQ (reference sequence). CDR3 length: 15 residues. After removal of 5 bases from V and 5 bases from J, the junction contained 6 bases not matched to a gene. The CDR3 spells CASSLLAGGGDTQYF. The CDR3 coding sequence is TGTGCCAGCAGCCTTCTAGCGGGGGGAGGAGATACGCAGTATTTT.

J is TRBJ2-5 and V is TRBV5-4; tentatively, D is TRBD1 (6 bases). The CDR3 loop spans 16 amino acids. Germline V CDR1 and CDR2: SGHNT, YYREEE (reference sequence). V lost 0 bases and J 5 bases, leaving 17 bases between the germline ends. The chain's CDR3 is CASSLDPRQAVETQYF. In nucleotides, the CDR3 is TGTGCCAGCAGCTTGGACCCCCGACAGGCGGTGGAGACCCAGTACTTC.

The chain combines TRBV18 with TRBJ2-3; perhaps TRBD2 as D (5 bases). This CDR3 comprises 16 residues. The V gene's germline CDR1 is KGHSH and CDR2 LQKENI. Trimming shortened V by 2 bases and J by 1 base, and 13 bases separated the two germline ends. The CDR3 reads CASSPTAESRTDTQYF. In DNA form, the CDR3 reads TGTGCCAGCTCACCAACAGCGGAATCCCGCACAGATACGCAGTATTTT.

The rearrangement links TRBV7-2 to TRBJ2-7; D perhaps matches TRBD2 (7 bases). The V end was cut by 4 bases, the J end by 5 bases, with 12 bases between. The CDR3 totals 13 residues. CDR1 and CDR2 (germline): SGHTA, FQGNSA. This CDR3 reads CASSSRGGHEQYF. The CDR3 DNA reads TGTGCCAGCAGCTCGAGGGGGGGTCACGAGCAGTACTTC.

The chain is built from TRBV23-1 and TRBJ1-5; no clear D. TRBV23-1 is an ORF; its function is uncertain. The CDR3 sequence is 18 residues long. Trimming removed 0 bases at V and 0 bases at J, with 15 bases between. The CDR3 DNA reads TGCGCCAGCAGTCAATCGAGCGGGGAGCTTTATAGCAATCAGCCCCAGCATTTT. It is translated as CASSQSSGELYSNQPQHF.

V and J are TRBV4-3 and TRBJ2-7, with 9 bases lining up with TRBD1. Looked up from germline, CDR1 is LGHNA and CDR2 is YSLEER. V shed 5 bases, J shed 4 bases, and the junction held 9 bases outside the gene matches. The CDR3 runs 15 residues. The CDR3 DNA is TGCGCCAGCAGCTGGCACCGGGACAGGGATTACGAGCAGTACTTC. It specifies CASSWHRDRDYEQYF.